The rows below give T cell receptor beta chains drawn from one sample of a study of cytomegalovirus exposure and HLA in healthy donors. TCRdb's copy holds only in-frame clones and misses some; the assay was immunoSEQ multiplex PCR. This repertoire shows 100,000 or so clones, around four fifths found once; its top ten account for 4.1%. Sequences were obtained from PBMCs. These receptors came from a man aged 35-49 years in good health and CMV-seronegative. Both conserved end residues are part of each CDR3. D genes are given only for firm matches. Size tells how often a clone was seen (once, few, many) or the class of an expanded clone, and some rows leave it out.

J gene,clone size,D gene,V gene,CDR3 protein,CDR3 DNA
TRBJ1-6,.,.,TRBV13,CASSLGSRPYQNSPLHF,TGTGCCAGCAGCTTAGGCTCGCGCCCTTATCAAAATTCACCCCTCCACTTT
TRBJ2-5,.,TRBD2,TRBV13,CASSWTLASGGLDQETQYF,TGTGCCAGCAGCTGGACATTGGCTAGCGGGGGACTAGATCAAGAGACCCAGTACTTC
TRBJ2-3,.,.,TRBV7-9,CASSLAGQSTDTQYF,TGTGCCAGCAGCTTAGCCGGACAGAGCACAGATACGCAGTATTTT
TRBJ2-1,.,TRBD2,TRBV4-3,CASSQGGLEGNEQFF,TGCGCCAGCAGCCAAGGGGGACTAGAAGGCAATGAGCAGTTCTTC
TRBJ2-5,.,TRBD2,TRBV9,CASSVAAGGPQTQYF,TGTGCCAGCAGCGTAGCAGCGGGGGGGCCCCAGACCCAGTACTTC
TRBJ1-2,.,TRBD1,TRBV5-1,CASSLGRGLNYGYTF,TGCGCCAGCAGCTTGGGCAGGGGGCTCAACTATGGCTACACCTTC
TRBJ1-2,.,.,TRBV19,CASEGDHYGYTF,TGTGCCTCGGAAGGGGATCACTATGGCTACACCTTC
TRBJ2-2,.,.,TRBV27,CASRSLLSGELFF,TGTGCCAGCAGATCACTCTTGTCCGGGGAGCTGTTTTTT
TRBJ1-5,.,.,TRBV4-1,CARSQAPRERDQPQHF,TGCGCCCGCAGCCAAGCTCCCAGGGAACGGGATCAGCCCCAGCATTTT
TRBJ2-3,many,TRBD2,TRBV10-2,CASRGLAGGPPDTQYF,TGCGCCAGCAGGGGCCTCGCGGGGGGGCCCCCAGATACGCAGTATTTT
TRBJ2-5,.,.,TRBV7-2,CASSLFRGGETQYF,TGTGCCAGCAGCTTGTTCAGGGGAGGGGAGACCCAGTACTTC
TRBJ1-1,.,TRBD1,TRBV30,CALSIGQARDTEAFF,TGTGCCTTATCCATCGGACAGGCGCGAGACACTGAAGCTTTCTTT
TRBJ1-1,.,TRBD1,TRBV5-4,CASSASTRGQGTEAFF,TGTGCCAGCAGCGCTTCTACGAGGGGGCAAGGGACTGAAGCTTTCTTT
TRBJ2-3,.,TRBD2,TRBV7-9,CVPGGAISTDTQYF,TGTGTCCCGGGAGGGGCGATTAGCACAGATACGCAGTATTTT
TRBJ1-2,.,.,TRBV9,CASSVGRAGAYGYTF,TGTGCCAGCAGCGTAGGGCGGGCAGGGGCGTATGGCTACACCTTC
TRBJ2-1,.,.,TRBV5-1,CASSQGMNNEQFF,TGCGCCAGCAGCCAGGGTATGAACAATGAGCAGTTCTTC
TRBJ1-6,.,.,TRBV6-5,CASSPRGDNSPLHF,TGTGCCAGCAGCCCCCGGGGGGATAATTCACCCCTCCACTTT
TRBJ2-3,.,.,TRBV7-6,CASSFSGGTQYF,TGTGCCAGCAGCTTTTCAGGAGGTACGCAGTATTTT
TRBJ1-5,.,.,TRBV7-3,CASTKAGAQHF,TGTGCCAGCACCAAAGCCGGGGCCCAGCATTTT
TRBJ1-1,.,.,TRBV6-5,CASSYYTGNTEAFF,TGTGCCAGCAGTTACTATACAGGGAACACTGAAGCTTTCTTT
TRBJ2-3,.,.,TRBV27,CEGSTDTQYF,TGTGAGGGTTCCACAGATACGCAGTATTTT
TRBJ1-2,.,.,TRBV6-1,CASKQTEINYGYTF,TGTGCCAGCAAGCAGACAGAGATTAACTATGGCTACACCTTC
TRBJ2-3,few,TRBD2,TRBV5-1,CASSLAIAGTPSTDTQYF,TGCGCCAGCAGCTTGGCGATAGCGGGGACTCCTTCCACAGATACGCAGTATTTT
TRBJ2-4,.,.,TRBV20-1,CSASDREVQYF,TGCAGTGCCTCTGACAGGGAGGTTCAGTACTTC
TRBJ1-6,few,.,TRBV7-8,CASSFSGNSPLHF,TGTGCCAGCAGCTTCTCAGGGAATTCACCCCTCCACTTT
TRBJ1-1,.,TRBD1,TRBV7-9,CSSSRQGVGTEAFF,TGTTCCAGCAGCCGACAGGGGGTGGGCACTGAAGCTTTCTTT
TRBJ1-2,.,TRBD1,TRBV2,CASSEQGTANYGYTF,TGTGCCAGCAGTGAACAGGGGACAGCTAACTATGGCTACACCTTC
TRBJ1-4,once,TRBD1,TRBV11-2,CASSLVQGAASEKLFF,TGTGCCAGCAGCTTAGTACAGGGGGCGGCGAGTGAAAAACTGTTTTTT
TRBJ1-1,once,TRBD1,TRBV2,CASSSQGAPTTEAFF,TGTGCCAGCAGTTCTCAGGGGGCGCCTACCACTGAAGCTTTCTTT
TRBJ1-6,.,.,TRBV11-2,CASRPDRRSPSPLHF,TGTGCCAGCAGACCGGACAGAAGGTCTCCTTCACCCCTCCACTTT
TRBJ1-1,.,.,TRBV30,CASYRQTEAFF,TGTGCCTCATACAGGCAAACTGAAGCTTTCTTT
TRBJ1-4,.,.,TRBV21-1,CASSKVHRDGRQDLNEKLFF,TGTGCCAGCAGCAAAGTGCACAGGGACGGAAGGCAAGACCTTAATGAAAAACTGTTTTTT
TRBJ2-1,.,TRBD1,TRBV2,CASSRRQGSYNEQFF,TGTGCCAGCAGCCGAAGACAGGGTTCCTACAATGAGCAGTTCTTC
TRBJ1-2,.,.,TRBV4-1,CASSQDGALNNGYTF,TGCGCCAGCAGCCAAGATGGTGCCCTTAACAATGGCTACACCTTC
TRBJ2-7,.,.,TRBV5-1,CASSSITGLNEQYF,TGCGCCAGCAGCTCAATAACAGGGCTCAACGAGCAGTACTTC
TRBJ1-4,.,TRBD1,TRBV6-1,CASRRQGPGEKLFF,TGTGCCAGCAGAAGACAGGGGCCGGGTGAAAAACTGTTTTTT
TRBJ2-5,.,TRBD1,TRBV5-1,CASSTQGRQETQYF,TGCGCCAGCAGCACACAGGGGAGACAAGAGACCCAGTACTTC
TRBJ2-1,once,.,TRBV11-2,CASSLAGNEQFF,TGTGCCAGCAGCTTAGCCGGGAATGAGCAGTTCTTC
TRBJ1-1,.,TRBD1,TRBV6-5,CASTRAGGSEAFF,TGTGCCAGCACGAGGGCAGGGGGCTCTGAAGCTTTCTTT
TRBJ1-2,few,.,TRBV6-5,CASTQGPLHGYTF,TGTGCCAGCACTCAGGGGCCCCTCCATGGCTACACCTTC
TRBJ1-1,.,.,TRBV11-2,CASSLPGDTEAFF,TGTGCCAGCAGCCTGCCGGGGGACACTGAAGCTTTCTTT
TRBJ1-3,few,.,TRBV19,CASSRRGGSGNTIYF,TGTGCCAGTAGTAGACGGGGAGGCTCTGGAAACACCATATATTTT
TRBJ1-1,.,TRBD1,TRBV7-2,CASSLAGQGNTEAFF,TGTGCCAGCAGCTTGGCGGGACAGGGTAACACTGAAGCTTTCTTT
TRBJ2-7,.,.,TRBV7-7,CASSLEQGSYEQYF,TGTGCCAGCAGCTTAGAACAGGGCTCCTACGAGCAGTACTTC
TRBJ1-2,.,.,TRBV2,CASSTRQTDLYGYTF,TGTGCCAGCAGTACAAGACAGACTGACCTCTATGGCTACACCTTC
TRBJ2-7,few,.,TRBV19,CASSRLGYEQYF,TGTGCCAGTAGTAGACTAGGGTACGAGCAGTACTTC
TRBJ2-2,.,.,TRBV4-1,CASSRQASDTGELFF,TGCGCCAGCAGCCGCCAAGCCTCGGACACCGGGGAGCTGTTTTTT
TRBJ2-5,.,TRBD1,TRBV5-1,CASSEDRQYQETQYF,TGCGCCAGCAGTGAGGACAGGCAGTACCAAGAGACCCAGTACTTC
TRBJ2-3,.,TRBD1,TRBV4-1,CASSRGQPEDTQYF,TGCGCCAGCAGCCGGGGACAGCCTGAAGATACGCAGTATTTT
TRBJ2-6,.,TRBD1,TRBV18,CASSPEDRAGANVLTF,TGTGCCAGCTCGCCAGAAGACAGGGCTGGGGCCAACGTCCTGACTTTC
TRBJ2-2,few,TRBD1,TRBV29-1,CSVKQGIANTGELFF,TGCAGCGTTAAACAGGGGATAGCGAACACCGGGGAGCTGTTTTTT
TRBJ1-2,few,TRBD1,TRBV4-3,CASSQDRDSLYGYTF,TGCGCCAGCAGCCAAGACCGGGACAGCCTCTATGGCTACACCTTC
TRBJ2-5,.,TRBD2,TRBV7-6,CASSLRTSGNLQETQYF,TGTGCCAGCAGCCTAAGGACTAGCGGGAATCTCCAAGAGACCCAGTACTTC
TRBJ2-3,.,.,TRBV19,CASSSGDTDTQYF,TGTGCCAGTAGTAGCGGGGACACAGATACGCAGTATTTT